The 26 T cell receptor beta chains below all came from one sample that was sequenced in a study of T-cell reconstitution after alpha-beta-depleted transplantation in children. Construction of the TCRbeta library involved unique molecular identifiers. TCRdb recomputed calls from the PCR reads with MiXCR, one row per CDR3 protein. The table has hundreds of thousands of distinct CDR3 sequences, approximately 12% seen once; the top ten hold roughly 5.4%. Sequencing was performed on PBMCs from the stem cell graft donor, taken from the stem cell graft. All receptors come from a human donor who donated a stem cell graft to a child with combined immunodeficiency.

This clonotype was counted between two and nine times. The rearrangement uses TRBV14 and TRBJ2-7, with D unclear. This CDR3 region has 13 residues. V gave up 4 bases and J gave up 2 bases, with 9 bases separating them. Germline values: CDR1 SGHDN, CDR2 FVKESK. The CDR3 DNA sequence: TGTGCCAGCAGCCGAGTCGGACCCTACGAGCAGTACTTC. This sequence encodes CASSRVGPYEQYF. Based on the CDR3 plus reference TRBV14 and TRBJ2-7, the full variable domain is EAGVTQFPSHSVIEKGQTVTLRCDPISGHDNLYWYRRVMGKEIKFLLHFVKESKQDESGMPNNRFLAERTGGTYSTLKVQPAELEDSGVYFCASSRVGPYEQYFGPGTRLTVT.

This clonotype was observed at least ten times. Here the CDR3 reads CASSFENSPLHF. The CDR3 nucleotides are TGTGCCAGCAGCTTTGAAAATTCACCCCTCCACTTT. The chain couples TRBV7-9 to TRBJ1-6; D remains ambiguous. Germline CDR1 reads SEHNR; CDR2 reads FQNEAQ (reference sequence). CDR3 length equals 12 residues. V dropped 3 bases and J dropped 7 bases, with 4 bases sitting between them. Complete variable domain (other parts from reference TRBV7-9 and TRBJ1-6): DTGVSQNPRHKITKRGQNVTFRCDPISEHNRLYWYRQTLGQGPEFLTYFQNEAQLEKSRLLSDRFSAERPKGSFSTLEIQRTEQGDSAMYLCASSFENSPLHFGNGTRLTVT.

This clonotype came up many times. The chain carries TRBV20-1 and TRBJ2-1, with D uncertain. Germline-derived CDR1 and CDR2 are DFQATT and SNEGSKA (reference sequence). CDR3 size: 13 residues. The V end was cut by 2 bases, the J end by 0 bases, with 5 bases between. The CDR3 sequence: CSARQASYNEQFF. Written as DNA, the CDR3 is TGCAGTGCTAGACAAGCCTCCTACAATGAGCAGTTCTTC.

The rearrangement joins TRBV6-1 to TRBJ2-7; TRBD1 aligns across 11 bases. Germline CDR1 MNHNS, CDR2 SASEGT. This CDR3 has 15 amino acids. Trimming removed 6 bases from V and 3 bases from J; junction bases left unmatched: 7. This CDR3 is CASRSPGQGVYEQYF. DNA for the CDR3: TGTGCCAGCAGATCCCCGGGACAGGGGGTCTACGAGCAGTACTTC.

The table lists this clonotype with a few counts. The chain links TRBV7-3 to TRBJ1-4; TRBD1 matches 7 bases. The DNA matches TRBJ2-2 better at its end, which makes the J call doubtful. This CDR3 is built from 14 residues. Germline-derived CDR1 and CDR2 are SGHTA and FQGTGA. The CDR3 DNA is TGTGCCAGCAGCCCGGGACAGCCGCAGAAGGAGCTGTTTTTT. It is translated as CASSPGQPQKELFF.

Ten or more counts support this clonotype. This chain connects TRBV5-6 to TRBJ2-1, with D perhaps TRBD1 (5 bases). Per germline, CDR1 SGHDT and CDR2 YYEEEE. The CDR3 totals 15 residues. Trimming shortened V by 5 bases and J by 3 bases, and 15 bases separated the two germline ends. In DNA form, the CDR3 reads TGTGCCAGCAGATTTCAGGGTCCCGGCTACAATGAGCAGTTCTTC. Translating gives CASRFQGPGYNEQFF.

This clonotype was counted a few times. The CDR3 region has the DNA TGTGCCAGCAGTTACTCGATCCCAACTTACGGGACAGCCTACGAGCAGTACTTC. Its protein is CASSYSIPTYGTAYEQYF. The chain recombines TRBV6-5 with TRBJ2-7, with 7 bases aligning to TRBD1. V gave up 0 bases and J gave up 2 bases; unmatched junction bases: 13. CDR1 is MNHEY and CDR2 is SVGAGI in the germline V gene. This CDR3 region has 18 residues.

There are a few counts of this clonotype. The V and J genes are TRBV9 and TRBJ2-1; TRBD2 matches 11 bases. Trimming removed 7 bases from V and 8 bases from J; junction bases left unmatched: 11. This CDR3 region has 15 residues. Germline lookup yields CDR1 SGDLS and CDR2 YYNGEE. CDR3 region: CASSQTSGIGHEQFF. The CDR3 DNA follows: TGTGCCAGCTCTCAGACTAGCGGGATTGGTCATGAGCAGTTCTTC.

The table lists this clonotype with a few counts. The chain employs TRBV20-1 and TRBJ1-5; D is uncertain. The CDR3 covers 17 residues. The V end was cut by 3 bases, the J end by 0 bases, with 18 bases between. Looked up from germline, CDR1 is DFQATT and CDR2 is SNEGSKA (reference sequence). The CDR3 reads CSASFLRPPYSNQPQHF. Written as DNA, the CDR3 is TGCAGTGCTAGTTTTTTACGCCCGCCCTATAGCAATCAGCCCCAGCATTTT.

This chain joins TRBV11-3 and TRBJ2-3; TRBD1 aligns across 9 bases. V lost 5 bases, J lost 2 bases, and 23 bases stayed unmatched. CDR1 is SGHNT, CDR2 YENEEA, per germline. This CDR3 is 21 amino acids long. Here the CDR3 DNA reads TGTGCCAGCAGCCACCCCCCGGGGACAGGGTTTTCACAAACGACCACAGATACGCAGTATTTT. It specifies CASSHPPGTGFSQTTTDTQYF.

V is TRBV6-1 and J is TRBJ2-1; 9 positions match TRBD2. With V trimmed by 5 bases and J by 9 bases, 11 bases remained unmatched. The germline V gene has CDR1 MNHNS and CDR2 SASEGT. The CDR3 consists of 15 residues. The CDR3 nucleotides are TGTGCCAGCAGTCCCCGGGTAGCGGGAGACGGTGAGCAGTTCTTC. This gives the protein CASSPRVAGDGEQFF.

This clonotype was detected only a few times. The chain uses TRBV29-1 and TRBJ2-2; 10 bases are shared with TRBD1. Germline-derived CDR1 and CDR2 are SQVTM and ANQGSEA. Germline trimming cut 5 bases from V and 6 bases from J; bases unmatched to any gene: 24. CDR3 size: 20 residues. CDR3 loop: CSVPRQGALANRVWAGELFF. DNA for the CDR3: TGCAGCGTTCCTAGACAGGGGGCACTAGCGAACAGAGTTTGGGCCGGGGAGCTGTTTTTT.

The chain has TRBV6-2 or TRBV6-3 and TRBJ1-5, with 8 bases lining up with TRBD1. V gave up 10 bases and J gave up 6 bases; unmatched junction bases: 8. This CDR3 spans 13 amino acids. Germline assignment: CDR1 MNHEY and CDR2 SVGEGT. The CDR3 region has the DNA TGTGCCACCAGAGCCCAGGGGGCTCAGCCCCAGCATTTT. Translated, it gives CATRAQGAQPQHF.

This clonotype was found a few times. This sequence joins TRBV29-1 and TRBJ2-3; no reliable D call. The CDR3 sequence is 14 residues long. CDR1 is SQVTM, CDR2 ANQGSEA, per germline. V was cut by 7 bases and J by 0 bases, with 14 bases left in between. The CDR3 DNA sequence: TGCAGCGCCCCGGACGAGTCTAGCACAGATACGCAGTATTTT. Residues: CSAPDESSTDTQYF.

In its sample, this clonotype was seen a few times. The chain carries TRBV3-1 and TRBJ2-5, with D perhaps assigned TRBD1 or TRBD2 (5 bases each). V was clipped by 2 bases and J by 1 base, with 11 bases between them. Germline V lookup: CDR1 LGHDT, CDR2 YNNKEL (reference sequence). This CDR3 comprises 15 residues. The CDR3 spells CASSQSPGPQETQYF. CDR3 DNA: TGTGCCAGCAGCCAATCCCCGGGACCCCAAGAGACCCAGTACTTC.

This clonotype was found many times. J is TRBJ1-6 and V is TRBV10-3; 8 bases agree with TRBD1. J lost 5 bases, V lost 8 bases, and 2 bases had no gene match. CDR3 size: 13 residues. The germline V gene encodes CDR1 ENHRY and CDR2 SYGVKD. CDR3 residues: CAIATGDNSPLHF. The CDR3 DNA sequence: TGTGCCATCGCGACAGGGGATAATTCACCCCTCCACTTT.

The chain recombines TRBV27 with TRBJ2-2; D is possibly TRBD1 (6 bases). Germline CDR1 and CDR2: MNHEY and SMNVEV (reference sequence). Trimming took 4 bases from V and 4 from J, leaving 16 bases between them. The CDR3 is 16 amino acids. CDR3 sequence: CASSYPSTGGTGELFF. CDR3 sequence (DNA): TGTGCCAGCAGTTACCCCTCGACAGGCGGCACCGGGGAGCTGTTTTTT.

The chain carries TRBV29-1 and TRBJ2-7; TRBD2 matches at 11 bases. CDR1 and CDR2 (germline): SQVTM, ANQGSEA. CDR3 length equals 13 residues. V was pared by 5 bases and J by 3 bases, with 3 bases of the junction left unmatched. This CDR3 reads CSVPGTSGYEQYF. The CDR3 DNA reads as TGCAGCGTTCCCGGGACTAGCGGCTACGAGCAGTACTTC.

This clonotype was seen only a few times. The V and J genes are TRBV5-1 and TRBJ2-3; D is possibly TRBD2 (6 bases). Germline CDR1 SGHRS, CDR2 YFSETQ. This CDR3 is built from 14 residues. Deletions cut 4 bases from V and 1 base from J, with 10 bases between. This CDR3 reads CASSIGGRTDTQYF. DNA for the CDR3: TGCGCCAGCAGCATCGGGGGTCGCACAGATACGCAGTATTTT.

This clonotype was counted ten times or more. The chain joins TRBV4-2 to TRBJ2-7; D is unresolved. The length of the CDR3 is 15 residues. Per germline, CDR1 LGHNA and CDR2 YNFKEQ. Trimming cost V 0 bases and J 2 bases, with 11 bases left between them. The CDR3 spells CASSQDSTPPYEQYF. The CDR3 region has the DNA TGTGCCAGCAGCCAAGATTCAACTCCTCCCTACGAGCAGTACTTC.

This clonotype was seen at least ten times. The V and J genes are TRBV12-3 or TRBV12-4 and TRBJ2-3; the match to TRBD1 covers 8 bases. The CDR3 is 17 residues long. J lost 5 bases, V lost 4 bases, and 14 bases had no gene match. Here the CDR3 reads CASSSTVLDRVQDTQYF. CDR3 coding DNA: TGTGCCAGCAGTTCCACCGTCCTGGACAGGGTTCAAGATACGCAGTATTTT.

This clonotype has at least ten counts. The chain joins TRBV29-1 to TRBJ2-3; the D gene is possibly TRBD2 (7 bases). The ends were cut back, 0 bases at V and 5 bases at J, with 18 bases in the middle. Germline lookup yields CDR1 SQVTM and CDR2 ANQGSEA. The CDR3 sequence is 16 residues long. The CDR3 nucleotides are TGCAGCGTTGAAGACTATCGACGGGGGGCCCAAGATACGCAGTATTTT. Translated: CSVEDYRRGAQDTQYF.

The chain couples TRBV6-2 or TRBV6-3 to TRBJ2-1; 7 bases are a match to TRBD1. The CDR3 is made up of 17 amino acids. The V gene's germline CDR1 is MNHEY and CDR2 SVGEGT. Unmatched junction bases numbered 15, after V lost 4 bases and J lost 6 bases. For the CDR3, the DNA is TGTGCCAGCAGTTCCCCCTGGGAGAACAGGGGCAGCAATGAGCAGTTCTTC. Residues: CASSSPWENRGSNEQFF.

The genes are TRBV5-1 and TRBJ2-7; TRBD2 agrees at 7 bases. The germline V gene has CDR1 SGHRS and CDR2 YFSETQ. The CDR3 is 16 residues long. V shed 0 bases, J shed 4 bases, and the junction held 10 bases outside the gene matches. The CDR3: CASSLGPGLNDYEQYF. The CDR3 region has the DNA TGCGCCAGCAGCTTGGGACCGGGACTAAACGATTACGAGCAGTACTTC. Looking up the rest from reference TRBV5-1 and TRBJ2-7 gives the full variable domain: KAGVTQTPRYLIKTRGQQVTLSCSPISGHRSVSWYQQTPGQGLQFLFEYFSETQRNKGNFPGRFSGRQFSNSRSEMNVSTLELGDSALYLCASSLGPGLNDYEQYFGPGTRLTVT.

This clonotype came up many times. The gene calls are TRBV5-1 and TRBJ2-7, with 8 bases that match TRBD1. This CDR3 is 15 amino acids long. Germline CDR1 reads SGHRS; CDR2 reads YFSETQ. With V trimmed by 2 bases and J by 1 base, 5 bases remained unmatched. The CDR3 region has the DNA TGCGCCAGCAGCTTCGGACAGGGTGGGTCCTACGAGCAGTACTTC. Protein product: CASSFGQGGSYEQYF.

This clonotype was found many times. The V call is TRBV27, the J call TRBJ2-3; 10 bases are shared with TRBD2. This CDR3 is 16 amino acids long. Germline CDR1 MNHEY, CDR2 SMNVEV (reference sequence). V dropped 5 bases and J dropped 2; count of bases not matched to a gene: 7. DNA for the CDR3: TGTGCCAGCAGTCCAGGACTAGCGGATTTCACAGATACGCAGTATTTT. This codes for CASSPGLADFTDTQYF.